Detailed here is one T cell receptor beta chain. These data come from a study of OX40 agonist ivuxolimab in advanced cancers. For the study at large: Patients achieving partial responses numbered three: one hepatocellular carcinoma case and two cutaneous melanoma cases.

This CDR3 is built from 15 residues. CDR1 LNHDA and CDR2 SQIVND come from the germline V gene (reference sequence). This table comes from immunoSEQ multiplex PCR, and its TCRdb copy is limited to in-frame clones, with some not included. Found here are fewer than 35,000 clones, approximately 80% of them singletons; the top ten hold around a fifth. Sequencing was performed on CD4+ or CD8+ T cells sorted from blood, taken in a trial of the OX40 agonist ivuxolimab. This TCR was sampled from an adult with an advanced solid tumor such as melanoma, head and neck, liver or kidney cancer. This sequence joins TRBV19 and TRBJ2-5, with unresolved D. The DNA matches TRBJ2-7 better at its end, which makes the J call doubtful. CDR3: CASSITHTISYEQYF. CDR3 in DNA: TGTGCCAGTAGTATCACCCACACTATCTCCTACGAGCAGTACTTC.